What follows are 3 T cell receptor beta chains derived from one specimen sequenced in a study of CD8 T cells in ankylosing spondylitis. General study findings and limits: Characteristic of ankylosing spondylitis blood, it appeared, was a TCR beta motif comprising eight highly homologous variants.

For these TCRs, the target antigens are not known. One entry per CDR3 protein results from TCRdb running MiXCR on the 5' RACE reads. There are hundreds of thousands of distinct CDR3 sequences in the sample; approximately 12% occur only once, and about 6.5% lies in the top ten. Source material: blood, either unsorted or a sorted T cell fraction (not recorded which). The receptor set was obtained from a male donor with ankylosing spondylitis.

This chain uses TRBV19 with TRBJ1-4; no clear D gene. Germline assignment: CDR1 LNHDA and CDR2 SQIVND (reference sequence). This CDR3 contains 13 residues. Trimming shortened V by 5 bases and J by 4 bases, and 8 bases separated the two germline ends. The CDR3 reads CASSVGNNEKLFF. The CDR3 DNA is TGTGCCAGTAGTGTCGGTAATAATGAAAAACTGTTTTTT.

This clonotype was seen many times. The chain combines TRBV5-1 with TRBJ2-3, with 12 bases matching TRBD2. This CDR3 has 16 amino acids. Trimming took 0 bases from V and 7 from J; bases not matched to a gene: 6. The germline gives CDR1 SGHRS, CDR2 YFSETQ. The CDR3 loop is CASSLVALAGGNTQYF. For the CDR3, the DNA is TGCGCCAGCAGCTTGGTCGCACTAGCGGGAGGAAATACGCAGTATTTT.

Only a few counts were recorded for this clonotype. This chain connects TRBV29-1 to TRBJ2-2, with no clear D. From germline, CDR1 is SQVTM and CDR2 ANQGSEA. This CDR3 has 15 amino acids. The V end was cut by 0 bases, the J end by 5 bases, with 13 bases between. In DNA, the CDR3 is TGCAGCGTTGAAGATCTCAACAGTGGGACCGGGGAGCTGTTTTTT. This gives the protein CSVEDLNSGTGELFF.